This TCR beta chain emerged from a study of T cell responses to AZD1222 COVID-19 vaccine (dated by TCRdb to about 2021). At the level of the whole study: A total of roughly 240 trial participants underwent TCR sequencing, of whom about 210 received two doses of AZD1222 and roughly 25 received two doses of the MenACWY control vaccine. Trial participants were enrolled by age into 18-55, 56-69 and 70-plus year subgroups, with around 140, 26 and 57 TCR-sequenced participants respectively. The study at large found these results: In the small 56-69-year group, the increase in depth fell short of significance, most likely because of low power. Nearly half of unique spike-specific TCRs reportedly recognized epitopes outside regions mutated in the B.1.351 and B.1.1.7 variants. Only six AZD1222 recipients were SARS-CoV-2 seropositive at baseline, limiting conclusions about previously exposed vaccinees. After two AZD1222 doses, both the breadth and the depth of spike-specific TCRs were significantly higher than at day 0 and than in MenACWY recipients. Because no samples from the day 14 peak response were available, repertoires could be characterized only after the peak T cell response. Vaccine-associated CD4 TCRs spanned the whole spike protein, with dominant responses in regions 160-218 and 743-854. Participants were mostly white British, with more females than males. The authors suggested clonal diversity may have been underestimated.

As to this clone: The antigen this receptor binds is unknown. No base quality information exists; no much larger clone differs at one position.

The CDR3 covers 16 residues, taking in both the cysteine and the phenylalanine. Only the CDR3 portion is preserved as DNA: 48 bases, with reading frame beginning at the first base. CDR1 LNHDA and CDR2 SQIVND were looked up in the germline V gene (reference sequence). At the junction V is shortened by 2 bases and J by 4 bases; bases outside the gene matches: 9. The CDR3 regions of human TCRbeta chains were subjected to immunosequencing. In the paper's pipeline: TCRs in the repertoires were compared against a reference library of SARS-CoV-2-specific TCRs that had been generated with the MIRA antigen-specificity platform. Breadth was defined as the fraction of unique TCRs that were SARS-CoV-2-associated, and depth was defined as the fraction of total T cells that were SARS-CoV-2-associated. Using the MIRA data, each spike-specific TCR was mapped to the spike region that the TCR reacts to and placed in a CD4 or CD8 class. Log10-transformed breadth and depth values were compared by one-way ANOVA with Sidak's multiple comparisons tests. What TCRdb holds here is the immuneACCESS table cut down to in-frame rearrangements. Part of the clones is not present; checked against another copy, under half of the missing clones reflect an unresolved V gene, and the others are unexplained. V, J and clone size are taken as reported in that table, and D and trimming were inferred from the DNA itself. For this sample the table gives about 100,000 clones, of which roughly 90% were detected only once. Approximately 8.9% of the sample is taken by the ten largest.

Explained via the paper, the time point label denotes: about 28 days (+/-7) after the second vaccine dose. AZD1222 recipients whose second dose came at about 4 weeks and those whose second dose came at about 12 weeks were combined into one group, since spike-specific TCR depth and breadth did not differ between the two schedules. Vaccinee samples were obtained from the UK trials COV001 and COV002, which included a single-blind randomized controlled phase 2/3 trial of AZD1222 (ChAdOx1 nCoV-19) in healthy adults. For TCRbeta chain sequencing, PBMC samples from trial participants were taken at day 0 and at day 28 after the second dose.

This sample comprised peripheral blood, obtained 28 days after the second AZD1222 dose. The chain employs TRBV19 and TRBJ2-5, with 8 bases in between that match TRBD2. This receptor was obtained from an adult who received the AZD1222 COVID-19 vaccine. The DNA sequence is as follows: TGTGCCAGTAGTATATCCCGGGGGGGCCCCGTAGAGACCCAGTACTTC. It is translated as CASSISRGGPVETQYF. The reference TRBV19 and TRBJ2-5 proteins fill in what lies around the CDR3, so the full variable domain reads DGGITQSPKYLFRKEGQNVTLSCEQNLNHDAMYWYRQDPGQGLRLIYYSQIVNDFQKGDIAEGYSVSREKKESFPLTVTSAQKNPTAFYLCASSISRGGPVETQYFGPGTRLLVL.